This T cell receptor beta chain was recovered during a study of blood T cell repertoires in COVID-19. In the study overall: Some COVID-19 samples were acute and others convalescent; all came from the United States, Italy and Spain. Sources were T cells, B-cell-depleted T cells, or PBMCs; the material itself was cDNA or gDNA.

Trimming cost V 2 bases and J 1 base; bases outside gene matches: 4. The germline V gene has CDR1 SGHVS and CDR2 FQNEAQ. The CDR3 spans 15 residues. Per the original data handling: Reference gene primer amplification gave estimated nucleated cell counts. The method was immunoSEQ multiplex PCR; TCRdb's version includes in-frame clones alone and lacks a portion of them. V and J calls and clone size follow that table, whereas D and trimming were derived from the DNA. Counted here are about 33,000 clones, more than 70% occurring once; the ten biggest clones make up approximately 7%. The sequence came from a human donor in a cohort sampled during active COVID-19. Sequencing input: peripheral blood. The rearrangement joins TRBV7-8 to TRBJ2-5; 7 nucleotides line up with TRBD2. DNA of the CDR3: TGTGCCAGCAGCTTAACTCTAGCGGCCCAAGAGACCCAGTACTTC. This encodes CASSLTLAAQETQYF.